A selection of T cell receptor beta chains follows, all from one sample in a study of cytomegalovirus exposure and HLA in healthy donors. Sequencing was performed with immunoSEQ multiplex PCR; in TCRdb, only in-frame clones are kept and a portion is missing. The sample data list some 200,000 clones. The specimen sequenced was PBMCs. These receptor sequences come from a young woman in good health and CMV-seropositive. CDR3s include the opening cysteine and the closing phenylalanine or tryptophan. The D gene is left open where the match is weak.

J: TRBJ2-3
V: TRBV11-2
D: TRBD2
DNA: TGTGCCAGCAGCTTAATGGGACTAGCGGGAGTGTATACAGATACGCAGTATTTT
CDR3: CASSLMGLAGVYTDTQYF

J: TRBJ2-1
V: TRBV7-9
D: NA
DNA: TGTGCCAGCAGCTGGGGCAGTGTGAGCTCCTACAATGAGCAGTTCTTC
CDR3: CASSWGSVSSYNEQFF

J: TRBJ2-1
V: TRBV7-3
D: NA
DNA: TGTGCCAGCAGCTTTGGCCACAACAATGAGCAGTTCTTC
CDR3: CASSFGHNNEQFF

J: TRBJ2-5
V: TRBV5-1
D: NA
DNA: TGCGCCAGCAGAATAGGGGCGGGGCAAGAGACCCAGTACTTC
CDR3: CASRIGAGQETQYF

J: TRBJ2-2
V: TRBV6-6
D: TRBD1
DNA: TGTGCCAGCAGTCCCACCGGGACAGTAAACACCGGGGAGCTGTTTTTT
CDR3: CASSPTGTVNTGELFF

J: TRBJ2-7
V: TRBV21-1
D: NA
DNA: TGTGCCAGCAGCAAAGGAGGGGACAAAGAAGCCTACGAGCAGTACTTC
CDR3: CASSKGGDKEAYEQYF

J: TRBJ1-2
V: TRBV9
D: TRBD1
DNA: TGTGCCAGCAGGTTTACAGGGGGCGGTAGTCGCTACACCTTC
CDR3: CASRFTGGGSRYTF

J: TRBJ2-7
V: TRBV4-1
D: TRBD2
DNA: TGCGCCAGCAGCCCATCGCGGGGGACCTCCTACGAGCAGTACTTC
CDR3: CASSPSRGTSYEQYF

J: TRBJ2-1
V: TRBV6-4
D: TRBD2
DNA: TGTGCCAGCAGTGACTTCAGCGGGGGGGATTACAATGAGCAGTTCTTC
CDR3: CASSDFSGGDYNEQFF

J: TRBJ1-6
V: TRBV7-9
D: TRBD1
DNA: TGTGCCAGCAGCTTATGGACAGGGGGCTTATTGACTGGTTCACCCCTCCACTTT
CDR3: CASSLWTGGLLTGSPLHF

J: TRBJ2-5
V: TRBV27
D: NA
DNA: TGTGCCAGCAGTAACTCAGGTTTTCAAGAGACCCAGTACTTC
CDR3: CASSNSGFQETQYF

J: TRBJ2-1
V: TRBV5-6
D: TRBD1
DNA: TGTGCCAGCAGACTCGGACAGGGAACGTACAATGAGCAGTTCTTC
CDR3: CASRLGQGTYNEQFF

J: TRBJ2-3
V: TRBV29-1
D: TRBD1
DNA: TGCAGCGTTGAAGAAGGGGGCGGGCCAGATACGCAGTATTTT
CDR3: CSVEEGGGPDTQYF

J: TRBJ1-5
V: TRBV29-1
D: TRBD1
DNA: TGCAGCGTTGGGACAGGGATGGCAGATCAGCCCCAGCATTTT
CDR3: CSVGTGMADQPQHF

J: TRBJ2-2
V: TRBV30
D: NA
DNA: TGTGCCTGGAACTCCGCCCGGAACACCGGGGAGCTGTTTTTT
CDR3: CAWNSARNTGELFF

J: TRBJ1-4
V: TRBV30
D: NA
DNA: TGTGCCTGGAACCAGAGGGGGTTTAATGAAAAACTGTTTTTT
CDR3: CAWNQRGFNEKLFF

J: TRBJ1-1
V: TRBV30
D: TRBD1
DNA: TGTGCCTGGTCGCGAGCCAGGGGGCCGTCTGGGAACACTGAAGCTTTCTTT
CDR3: CAWSRARGPSGNTEAFF

J: TRBJ1-1
V: TRBV11-3
D: TRBD1
DNA: TGTGCCAGCAGCTTAGATTTGACAGGGATGAACACTGAAGCTTTCTTT
CDR3: CASSLDLTGMNTEAFF

J: TRBJ1-2
V: TRBV10-3
D: NA
DNA: TGTGCCATCAGTGAGATCGATTTTGGCGGCTACACCTTC
CDR3: CAISEIDFGGYTF

J: TRBJ2-5
V: TRBV5-8
D: NA
DNA: TGTGCCAGCAGCCACAGGATCCTGGAGACCCAGTACTTC
CDR3: CASSHRILETQYF

J: TRBJ2-3
V: TRBV5-4
D: NA
DNA: TGTGCCAGCAGCTTCCAGGGAATGGTTATAGATACGCAGTATTTT
CDR3: CASSFQGMVIDTQYF

J: TRBJ2-2
V: TRBV30
D: TRBD1
DNA: TGTGCCTGGAGGACAGGGCTTTCGGGGGAGCTGTTTTTT
CDR3: CAWRTGLSGELFF

J: TRBJ2-3
V: TRBV5-8
D: NA
DNA: TGTGCCAGCAGCTTGGAAGGACTACCCACAGATACGCAGTATTTT
CDR3: CASSLEGLPTDTQYF

J: TRBJ2-5
V: TRBV7-9
D: NA
DNA: TGTGCCAGCAGCCCCGACAGTAAAGAGACCCAGTACTTC
CDR3: CASSPDSKETQYF

J: TRBJ1-1
V: TRBV7-2
D: TRBD1
DNA: TGTGCCAGCAGCTTGGGGGACAGGGAGAACACTGAAGCTTTCTTT
CDR3: CASSLGDRENTEAFF

J: TRBJ1-2
V: TRBV30
D: NA
DNA: TGTGCCTGGAGTGAATTGTCTGGAGCTGGCTATGGCTACACCTTC
CDR3: CAWSELSGAGYGYTF

J: TRBJ2-7
V: TRBV7-2
D: TRBD2
DNA: TGTGCCAGCAGCTGGACTAGCGGCTCCTACGAGCAGTACTTC
CDR3: CASSWTSGSYEQYF